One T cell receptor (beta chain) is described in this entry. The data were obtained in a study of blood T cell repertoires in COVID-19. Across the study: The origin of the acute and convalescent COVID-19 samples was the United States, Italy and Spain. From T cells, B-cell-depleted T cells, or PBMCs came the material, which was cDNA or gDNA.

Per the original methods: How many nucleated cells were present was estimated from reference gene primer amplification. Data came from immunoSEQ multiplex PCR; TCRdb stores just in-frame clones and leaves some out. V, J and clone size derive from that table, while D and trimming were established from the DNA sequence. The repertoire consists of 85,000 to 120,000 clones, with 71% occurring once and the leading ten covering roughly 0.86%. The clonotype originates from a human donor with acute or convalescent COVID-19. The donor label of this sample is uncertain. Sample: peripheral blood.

The DNA for the CDR3 is TGCGCCAGCAGCCTTGGACAGTATAATGAAAAACTGTTTTTT. Translation gives CASSLGQYNEKLFF. J is TRBJ1-4 and V is TRBV5-1; maybe TRBD1 (6 bases). The CDR3 covers 14 residues. Trimming shortened V by 4 bases and J by 4 bases, and 11 bases separated the two germline ends. Germline assignment: CDR1 SGHRS and CDR2 YFSETQ.